One and the same sample provided the 29 T cell receptor beta chains below, sequenced in a study of blood T cell repertoires in COVID-19. This table comes from immunoSEQ multiplex PCR, and its TCRdb copy is limited to in-frame clones, with some not included. The data show fewer than 400,000 clones, with roughly 90% seen just once and about 4% held by the top ten. Sequencing was carried out using PBMCs or T cells enriched from blood (not recorded which). These receptor sequences come from a woman in her twenties or thirties who had been exposed to COVID-19.

The genes are TRBV5-6 and TRBJ2-7; tentative D call: TRBD2 (5 bases). V was shortened by 6 bases and J by 5 bases, with 18 bases between the two germline ends. The germline V gene encodes CDR1 SGHDT and CDR2 YYEEEE. The CDR3 spans 14 residues. Here the CDR3 DNA reads TGTGCCAGCACGCTCGGGGTTAGGGATAACGAGCAGTACTTC. Protein: CASTLGVRDNEQYF.

V usage is TRBV5-6 and J usage is TRBJ2-3; 11 nucleotides line up with TRBD2. The junction had 2 bases not matched to a gene; V was cut back by 1 base and J by 4 bases. The CDR3 sequence is 15 residues long. Per germline, CDR1 SGHDT and CDR2 YYEEEE. The CDR3 region has the DNA TGTGCCAGCAGCTTGTTAGCGGGGGGGCCAGATACGCAGTATTTT. Protein sequence: CASSLLAGGPDTQYF.

This CDR3 reads CASRPWTSGQETQYF. CDR3 sequence (DNA): TGTGCCAGCAGGCCGTGGACTAGCGGGCAAGAGACCCAGTACTTC. The V gene is TRBV6-5, the J gene TRBJ2-5; 11 nucleotides agree with TRBD2. Germline trimming cut 6 bases from V and 2 bases from J; bases unmatched to any gene: 5. The CDR3 contains 15 residues. CDR1 is MNHEY, CDR2 SVGAGI, per germline.

Remarks on this clone: The sample carries other DNA sequences with the same CDR3. V is TRBV5-1 and J is TRBJ1-6, with TRBD1 matching over 7 bases. The germline V gene has CDR1 SGHRS and CDR2 YFSETQ. The CDR3 spans 14 residues. Trimming removed 0 bases from V and 9 bases from J; junction bases left unmatched: 3. In nucleotides, the CDR3 is TGCGCCAGCAGCTTGGGACAGGGCGGTTCACCCCTCCACTTT. This codes for CASSLGQGGSPLHF.

This rearrangement joins TRBV29-1 to TRBJ1-1; 8 bases are a match to TRBD1. Germline CDR1 is SQVTM and CDR2 is ANQGSEA. The CDR3 extends over 15 amino acids. V was pared by 4 bases and J by 0 bases, with 7 bases of the junction left unmatched. The CDR3 DNA reads as TGCAGCGTTGTTCTCCGGGACAGGATGAACACTGAAGCTTTCTTT. Its protein product is CSVVLRDRMNTEAFF.

This clone was counted many times. V gene TRBV7-6 combines with J gene TRBJ1-1, with a tentative D call TRBD1 (6 bases). Germline values: CDR1 SGHVS, CDR2 FNYEAQ. The V end lost 5 bases, the J end lost 4 bases, and 14 bases lay between the germline ends. The CDR3 consists of 14 residues. This chain's CDR3 is CASSTRTGTTEAFF. In nucleotides, the CDR3 is TGTGCCAGCAGCACGCGAACAGGGACCACTGAAGCTTTCTTT.

J is TRBJ2-3 and V is TRBV11-2; the match to TRBD2 covers 8 bases. Trimming cost V 0 bases and J 4 bases; bases outside gene matches: 12. Per the germline V gene, CDR1 is SGHAT and CDR2 is FQNNGV. This CDR3 contains 18 residues. The CDR3 DNA reads TGTGCCAGCAGCTTAGACGAGGTGCGTCCGGGACTAGCAGATACGCAGTATTTT. Its protein product is CASSLDEVRPGLADTQYF.

The chain has TRBV30 and TRBJ1-3, with 7 bases identical to TRBD1. The V and J ends lost 2 bases and 0 bases, in that order; junction bases with no gene match: 7. CDR1 is GTSNPN and CDR2 is SVGIG in the germline V gene (reference sequence). The CDR3 extends over 16 amino acids. CDR3 sequence: CAWSLQGPISGNTIYF. As DNA, the CDR3 is TGTGCCTGGAGTCTACAGGGGCCAATCTCTGGAAACACCATATATTTT.

In this sample, this clone turned up a few times. This chain joins TRBV7-9 and TRBJ1-6, with TRBD1 matching 12 bases. This CDR3 contains 17 residues. Germline V gene lookup returns CDR1 SEHNR and CDR2 FQNEAQ (reference sequence). The ends lost 0 bases at V and 7 bases at J; junction bases unmatched: 4. The DNA of the CDR3 is TGTGCCAGCAGCTTAGCGCCGGGACAGGGGGCAAATTCACCCCTCCACTTT. Protein sequence: CASSLAPGQGANSPLHF.

V usage is TRBV7-9 and J usage is TRBJ2-4; no definite D call. Germline-derived CDR1 and CDR2 are SEHNR and FQNEAQ (reference sequence). The germline V and J ends were trimmed by 5 bases and 4 bases, with 12 bases remaining between them. This CDR3 contains 14 residues. In nucleotides, the CDR3 is TGTGCCAGCAGCCCCCCCCCTTCGAAAAACATTCAGTACTTC. Protein product: CASSPPPSKNIQYF.

The chain has TRBV5-1 and TRBJ2-5; 11 nucleotides agree with TRBD2. Germline loops: CDR1 SGHRS, CDR2 YFSETQ. CDR3 length equals 16 residues. Trimming cost V 4 bases and J 5 bases; bases outside gene matches: 10. CDR3 sequence: CASSPNSGGAMETQYF. CDR3 sequence (DNA): TGCGCCAGCAGCCCTAATAGCGGGGGGGCTATGGAGACCCAGTACTTC. Variable domain in full (rest from reference TRBV5-1 and TRBJ2-5): KAGVTQTPRYLIKTRGQQVTLSCSPISGHRSVSWYQQTPGQGLQFLFEYFSETQRNKGNFPGRFSGRQFSNSRSEMNVSTLELGDSALYLCASSPNSGGAMETQYFGPGTRLLVL.

V is TRBV12-3 or TRBV12-4 and J is TRBJ1-2; the D is unclear. The CDR3 consists of 13 residues. V gave up 6 bases and J gave up 8 bases, with 16 bases separating them. DNA for the CDR3: TGTGCCAGCAGCGAAACCCCCAGGTCCGGCTACACCTTC. Translated: CASSETPRSGYTF.

The chain recombines TRBV10-2 with TRBJ1-4, with TRBD1 as a possible D gene (5 bases). V dropped 2 bases and J dropped 8 bases, with 12 bases sitting between them. The CDR3 sequence is 14 residues long. Germline CDR1 and CDR2: WSHSY and SAAADI. The CDR3 coding sequence is TGCGCCAGCAGTGAGACGGGCGGGGCGGAAAAACTGTTTTTT. The encoded protein is CASSETGGAEKLFF.

A single count supports this clone. This rearrangement joins TRBV5-1 to TRBJ1-2, with D uncertain. Germline values: CDR1 SGHRS, CDR2 YFSETQ. V lost 8 bases and J lost 4, with 12 bases in between. The CDR3 is 12 amino acids. DNA of the CDR3: TGCGCCAGGCGGGAAAGTGCCTATGGCTACACCTTC. Protein product: CARRESAYGYTF. Supplemented by reference TRBV5-1 and TRBJ1-2, the full variable domain reads KAGVTQTPRYLIKTRGQQVTLSCSPISGHRSVSWYQQTPGQGLQFLFEYFSETQRNKGNFPGRFSGRQFSNSRSEMNVSTLELGDSALYLCARRESAYGYTFGSGTRLTVV.

The chain combines TRBV6-5 with TRBJ1-1, with TRBD1 as a possible D gene (6 bases). The CDR3 is 12 residues long. Trimming took 5 bases from V and 9 from J, leaving 13 bases between them. Per the germline V gene, CDR1 is MNHEY and CDR2 is SVGAGI. The CDR3 reads CASSPRQDKAFF. The CDR3 DNA sequence: TGTGCCAGCAGTCCACGACAGGACAAAGCTTTCTTT.

This chain joins TRBV13 and TRBJ2-1; tentative D call: TRBD2 (6 bases). Germline V gives CDR1 PRHDT, CDR2 FYEKMQ (reference sequence). The CDR3 consists of 16 residues. Deletions cut 1 base from V and 1 base from J, with 11 bases between. CDR3 loop: CASSLVMGRSYNEQFF. CDR3 sequence (DNA): TGTGCCAGCAGCTTAGTCATGGGGAGGTCCTACAATGAGCAGTTCTTC.

The chain has TRBV27 and TRBJ2-2; 9 bases align to TRBD1. With 6 bases clipped from V and 1 base from J, the junction kept 6 bases outside the gene matches. Germline V gives CDR1 MNHEY, CDR2 SMNVEV (reference sequence). This CDR3 spans 16 amino acids. CDR3 sequence (DNA): TGTGCCAGCAGACAACAGGGGGCTAAGAACACCGGGGAGCTGTTTTTT. Translation gives CASRQQGAKNTGELFF.

This rearrangement joins TRBV23-1 to TRBJ2-2, with 9 bases aligning to TRBD1. TRBV23-1 has ORF status, its function being uncertain. J lost 5 bases, V lost 2 bases, and 9 bases had no gene match. This CDR3 is 17 amino acids long. The CDR3 loop reads CASSQIWDRAWTGELFF. The CDR3 coding sequence is TGCGCCAGCAGTCAAATTTGGGACAGGGCTTGGACCGGGGAGCTGTTTTTT.

On this clone itself: The sample holds other DNA sequences that translate to the same CDR3. The V call is TRBV5-1, the J call TRBJ2-5; D possibly corresponds to TRBD1 (6 bases). Germline-derived CDR1 and CDR2 are SGHRS and YFSETQ. Trimming removed 0 bases from V and 5 bases from J, with 14 bases in between. The CDR3 extends over 15 amino acids. The CDR3 sequence is CASSLGQGLGETQYF. CDR3 nucleotides: TGCGCCAGCAGCTTGGGGCAGGGGCTGGGGGAGACCCAGTACTTC.

The chain recombines TRBV2 with TRBJ1-4; 7 positions match TRBD1. The CDR3 contains 13 residues. After removal of 5 bases from V and 7 bases from J, the junction contained 4 bases not matched to a gene. Germline V gene sequence: CDR1 SNHLY, CDR2 FYNNEI. DNA for the CDR3: TGTGCCAGCAGTCCAGGGGGGTTTGAAAAACTGTTTTTT. It yields the protein CASSPGGFEKLFF. Complete variable domain (other parts from reference TRBV2 and TRBJ1-4): EPEVTQTPSHQVTQMGQEVILRCVPISNHLYFYWYRQILGQKVEFLVSFYNNEISEKSEIFDDQFSVERPDGSNFTLKIRSTKLEDSAMYFCASSPGGFEKLFFGSGTQLSVL.

The rearrangement uses TRBV2 and TRBJ1-1; 8 bases map to TRBD1. The CDR3 covers 13 residues. Germline loops: CDR1 SNHLY, CDR2 FYNNEI. The trim removed 10 bases at V and 5 bases at J, leaving 9 bases unmatched. This chain's CDR3 is CAIQGAEETEAFF. As DNA, the CDR3 is TGTGCCATTCAGGGGGCTGAAGAAACTGAAGCTTTCTTT. Complete variable domain (other parts from reference TRBV2 and TRBJ1-1): EPEVTQTPSHQVTQMGQEVILRCVPISNHLYFYWYRQILGQKVEFLVSFYNNEISEKSEIFDDQFSVERPDGSNFTLKIRSTKLEDSAMYFCAIQGAEETEAFFGQGTRLTVV.

The V call is TRBV5-1, the J call TRBJ2-1, with no clear D. The V gene lost 1 base and the J gene lost 14 bases, with 16 bases spanning the gap. The germline CDR1 and CDR2 sequences are SGHRS and YFSETQ. The CDR3 has 13 amino acids. The CDR3 region is CASSLSRERVKFF. The DNA for the CDR3 is TGCGCCAGCAGCTTGTCCCGCGAGCGCGTAAAGTTCTTC.

The J gene is TRBJ2-7, the V gene TRBV18; 7 bases are shared with TRBD1. This CDR3 contains 13 residues. Unmatched junction bases numbered 5, after V lost 2 bases and J lost 7 bases. Per the germline V gene, CDR1 is KGHSH and CDR2 is LQKENI. The DNA of the CDR3 is TGTGCCAGCTCACCAACAGGGGATAGTGAGCAGTACTTC. Translating gives CASSPTGDSEQYF.

The chain uses TRBV5-1 and TRBJ2-1; 11 bases map to TRBD1. CDR1 is SGHRS and CDR2 is YFSETQ in the germline V gene. Unmatched junction bases numbered 7, after V lost 0 bases and J lost 8 bases. This CDR3 contains 16 residues. CDR3 nucleotides: TGCGCCAGCAGCTTGGCTGGACAGGGGGCTTGGGATGAGCAGTTCTTC. This codes for CASSLAGQGAWDEQFF.

This chain connects TRBV5-1 to TRBJ1-5; D remains ambiguous. Trimming removed 4 bases at V and 0 bases at J, with 17 bases between. The germline V gene encodes CDR1 SGHRS and CDR2 YFSETQ. This CDR3 has 17 residues. CDR3 nucleotides: TGCGCCAGCAGCCCTTTTTGGCTGATATATAGCAATCAGCCCCAGCATTTT. This gives the protein CASSPFWLIYSNQPQHF.

The chain recombines TRBV19 with TRBJ1-5; D gene uncertain. V lost 1 base, J lost 3 bases, and 7 bases lay in between. CDR1 is LNHDA, CDR2 SQIVND, per germline (reference sequence). The CDR3 extends over 14 amino acids. CDR3 region: CASSIGQFNQPQHF. CDR3 bases: TGTGCCAGTAGTATAGGGCAGTTCAATCAGCCCCAGCATTTT.

The chain joins TRBV7-9 to TRBJ1-5; the D is unclear. This CDR3 has 12 residues. Germline CDR1 and CDR2: SEHNR and FQNEAQ (reference sequence). V dropped 7 bases and J dropped 6 bases, with 10 bases sitting between them. This CDR3 reads CASTSAGQPQHF. The CDR3 nucleotides read TGTGCCAGCACTTCCGCGGGTCAGCCCCAGCATTTT.

J is TRBJ1-4 and V is TRBV9; D ambiguous. This CDR3 spans 13 amino acids. Deletions cut 4 bases from V and 10 bases from J, with 14 bases between. CDR1 is SGDLS, CDR2 YYNGEE, per germline. As DNA, the CDR3 is TGTGCCAGCAGCCCCCGCGGGGAGGGAAAACTGTTTTTT. Its translation is CASSPRGEGKLFF. The full variable domain, rest sourced from reference TRBV9 and TRBJ1-4, is DSGVTQTPKHLITATGQRVTLRCSPRSGDLSVYWYQQSLDQGLQFLIQYYNGEERAKGNILERFSAQQFPDLHSELNLSSLELGDSALYFCASSPRGEGKLFFGSGTQLSVL.

The genes are TRBV15 and TRBJ2-7; 12 nucleotides align to TRBD1. Germline V gene sequence: CDR1 LNHNV, CDR2 YYDKDF (reference sequence). The CDR3 has 15 residues. Trimming removed 3 bases from V and 4 bases from J; junction bases left unmatched: 4. The CDR3 here is CATSREGQGAYEQYF. For the CDR3, the DNA is TGTGCCACCAGCAGGGAGGGACAGGGGGCTTACGAGCAGTACTTC.